A selection of T cell receptor beta chains follows, all from one sample in a study of blood T cell repertoires in COVID-19. The table came from immunoSEQ multiplex PCR; TCRdb's copy has only in-frame clones and leaves some out. The sample records fewer than 350,000 clones, 65% to 90% being singletons. The sequenced sample was peripheral blood. All receptors derive from a woman aged 60 to 75 with active or convalescent COVID-19. The CDR3 runs from the conserved cysteine through the conserved F or W. The D gene is left open where the match is weak. Rows may omit the clone size; those that give it use once, few, many or a size class.

d_gene: TRBD1; v_gene: TRBV4-2; abundance: .; j_gene: TRBJ2-5; CDR3nt: TGTGCCAGCAGCCAAGATGTGAGGGGGCCCGGCGAGACCCAGTACTTC; CDR3aa: CASSQDVRGPGETQYF
d_gene: .; v_gene: TRBV3-1/TRBV3-2; abundance: .; j_gene: TRBJ1-2; CDR3nt: TGTGCCAGCAGCCAAGATCATCGGGCGGGGGGGTATGGCTACACCTTC; CDR3aa: CASSQDHRAGGYGYTF
d_gene: .; v_gene: TRBV6-5; abundance: once; j_gene: TRBJ1-1; CDR3nt: TGTGCCATCTGGGGGGGGAGCATGAACACTGAAGCTTTCTTT; CDR3aa: CAIWGGSMNTEAFF
d_gene: .; v_gene: TRBV5-5; abundance: .; j_gene: TRBJ1-5; CDR3nt: TGTGCCAGCAGAGAAAGCGGGGGGCCCTTTAGCAATCAGCCCCAGCATTTT; CDR3aa: CASRESGGPFSNQPQHF
d_gene: TRBD2; v_gene: TRBV7-3; abundance: .; j_gene: TRBJ2-7; CDR3nt: TGTGCCAGCAGCGCGGGGGGACCTTCCTACGAGCAGTACTTC; CDR3aa: CASSAGGPSYEQYF
d_gene: .; v_gene: TRBV5-1; abundance: .; j_gene: TRBJ1-5; CDR3nt: TGCGCCAGCACCTCACCATCACAGGGCGCCGGGGGCAATCAGCCCCAGCATTTT; CDR3aa: CASTSPSQGAGGNQPQHF
d_gene: .; v_gene: TRBV21-1; abundance: .; j_gene: TRBJ2-1; CDR3nt: TGTGCCAGCAGCGGACTAGCGGCATTTAATGAGCAGTTCTTC; CDR3aa: CASSGLAAFNEQFF
d_gene: TRBD2; v_gene: TRBV11-2; abundance: .; j_gene: TRBJ2-3; CDR3nt: TGTGCCAGCAGCTTCGGCGGGGGTTCAGATACGCAGTATTTT; CDR3aa: CASSFGGGSDTQYF
d_gene: .; v_gene: TRBV14; abundance: once; j_gene: TRBJ2-1; CDR3nt: TGTGCCAGCAGCCAAGACAGAAGGGGGGGGCGGAGCTCCTACAATGAGCAGTTCTTC; CDR3aa: CASSQDRRGGRSSYNEQFF
d_gene: .; v_gene: TRBV2; abundance: once; j_gene: TRBJ1-2; CDR3nt: TGTGCCAGCAGTTGGTCGGACAACGGCTACACCTTC; CDR3aa: CASSWSDNGYTF
d_gene: .; v_gene: TRBV21-1; abundance: .; j_gene: TRBJ2-7; CDR3nt: TGTGCCAGCAGCAAGTCTTGCCCCGGGACAGGCTCCTACGAGCAGTACTTC; CDR3aa: CASSKSCPGTGSYEQYF
d_gene: .; v_gene: TRBV28; abundance: many; j_gene: TRBJ1-6; CDR3nt: TGTGCCACCTCCTTCCTCGGGAGGTCACCCCTCCACTTT; CDR3aa: CATSFLGRSPLHF
d_gene: .; v_gene: TRBV9; abundance: .; j_gene: TRBJ2-2; CDR3nt: TGTGCCAGCAGCGTAGCTACGGACACCGGGGAGCTGTTTTTT; CDR3aa: CASSVATDTGELFF
d_gene: .; v_gene: TRBV7-2; abundance: .; j_gene: TRBJ1-6; CDR3nt: TGTGCCAGCAGCTTAGCGGCGGGCGTCTATAATTCACCCCTCCACTTT; CDR3aa: CASSLAAGVYNSPLHF
d_gene: TRBD1; v_gene: TRBV5-1; abundance: .; j_gene: TRBJ1-4; CDR3nt: TGCGCCAGCAGCATCCCAACAGGGGGGATTAATGAAAAACTGTTTTTT; CDR3aa: CASSIPTGGINEKLFF
d_gene: TRBD2; v_gene: TRBV2; abundance: .; j_gene: TRBJ2-3; CDR3nt: TGTGCCAGCAGTCCCCGGTGGGCTAGCGGGGATAGCACAGATACGCAGTATTTT; CDR3aa: CASSPRWASGDSTDTQYF
d_gene: .; v_gene: TRBV5-1; abundance: .; j_gene: TRBJ1-1; CDR3nt: TGCGCCAGCAGCCCCGACAGGAGAAACACTGAAGCTTTCTTT; CDR3aa: CASSPDRRNTEAFF
d_gene: TRBD2; v_gene: TRBV11-3; abundance: .; j_gene: TRBJ2-1; CDR3nt: TGTGCCAGCAGCCCCGGGACTAGCGGGGGGGGCTATGAGCAGTTCTTC; CDR3aa: CASSPGTSGGGYEQFF
d_gene: .; v_gene: TRBV6-2/TRBV6-3; abundance: once; j_gene: TRBJ1-2; CDR3nt: TGTGCCAGCAGTGACCGACGGGGTGGCTACACCTTC; CDR3aa: CASSDRRGGYTF
d_gene: .; v_gene: TRBV10-3; abundance: .; j_gene: TRBJ1-3; CDR3nt: TGTGCCATTCGGGGAAACACCATATATTTT; CDR3aa: CAIRGNTIYF
d_gene: .; v_gene: TRBV6-1; abundance: once; j_gene: TRBJ1-1; CDR3nt: TGTGCCAGCAGTGAGTGGGCAGAAGCTTTCTTT; CDR3aa: CASSEWAEAFF
d_gene: TRBD2; v_gene: TRBV7-9; abundance: .; j_gene: TRBJ2-5; CDR3nt: TGTGCCAGCAACGGAGCGGGGGGGCCTCGAGAGACCCAGTACTTC; CDR3aa: CASNGAGGPRETQYF
d_gene: TRBD2; v_gene: TRBV6-5; abundance: .; j_gene: TRBJ2-1; CDR3nt: TGTGCCAGCAGAGTTGGGGGGGGGAACTACAATGAGCAGTTCTTC; CDR3aa: CASRVGGGNYNEQFF
d_gene: TRBD1; v_gene: TRBV10-3; abundance: few; j_gene: TRBJ2-7; CDR3nt: TGTGCCATCAGCCTGGGACAGGGGTACTACGAGCAGTACTTC; CDR3aa: CAISLGQGYYEQYF
d_gene: .; v_gene: TRBV30; abundance: .; j_gene: TRBJ1-3; CDR3nt: TGTGCCTGGACTCCAGGGTTCTCTGGAAACACCATATATTTT; CDR3aa: CAWTPGFSGNTIYF
d_gene: .; v_gene: TRBV18; abundance: .; j_gene: TRBJ1-2; CDR3nt: TGTGCCAGCTCACCGGACGGGGAGGGTGGCTACACCTTC; CDR3aa: CASSPDGEGGYTF
d_gene: .; v_gene: TRBV14; abundance: .; j_gene: TRBJ2-5; CDR3nt: TGTGCCAGCAGCTTTAATCGTAAAGAGACCCAGTACTTC; CDR3aa: CASSFNRKETQYF
d_gene: TRBD1; v_gene: TRBV27; abundance: .; j_gene: TRBJ2-7; CDR3nt: TGTGCCAGCAGTCGCAGGGACAGGGCCGAGCAGTACTTC; CDR3aa: CASSRRDRAEQYF
d_gene: TRBD2; v_gene: TRBV10-3; abundance: .; j_gene: TRBJ2-5; CDR3nt: TGTGCCATCAGTGAGCGGGAGGGATCAGAGACCCAGTACTTC; CDR3aa: CAISEREGSETQYF
d_gene: .; v_gene: TRBV7-2; abundance: few; j_gene: TRBJ2-7; CDR3nt: TGTGCCAGCAGGCCAACATTTACCTACGAGCAGTACTTC; CDR3aa: CASRPTFTYEQYF
d_gene: .; v_gene: TRBV7-8; abundance: many; j_gene: TRBJ1-2; CDR3nt: TGTGCCAGCAGCTTAGCGCTTGCGGGGGGAGGATGGTATGGCTACACCTTC; CDR3aa: CASSLALAGGGWYGYTF
d_gene: TRBD2; v_gene: TRBV7-8; abundance: .; j_gene: TRBJ2-7; CDR3nt: TGTGCCAGCAGCTTAGATAGCGGGACCCTCAGGAATTACGAGCAGTACTTC; CDR3aa: CASSLDSGTLRNYEQYF
d_gene: .; v_gene: TRBV6-5; abundance: few; j_gene: TRBJ1-5; CDR3nt: TGTGCCAGCAGATCGGGTTACGGCAATCAGCCCCAGCATTTT; CDR3aa: CASRSGYGNQPQHF
d_gene: TRBD1; v_gene: TRBV7-2; abundance: .; j_gene: TRBJ1-1; CDR3nt: TGTGCCAGCAGCTTAGGGACAGGGTTCACTGAAGCTTTCTTT; CDR3aa: CASSLGTGFTEAFF
d_gene: .; v_gene: TRBV7-2; abundance: .; j_gene: TRBJ1-2; CDR3nt: TGTGCCAGCAGCTTAGTACCTACAGTCGAAGGCTATGGCTACACCTTC; CDR3aa: CASSLVPTVEGYGYTF
d_gene: .; v_gene: TRBV30; abundance: few; j_gene: TRBJ1-1; CDR3nt: TGTGCCTGGAGTGTCAGGGGTACTGAAGCTTTCTTT; CDR3aa: CAWSVRGTEAFF
d_gene: TRBD1; v_gene: TRBV10-3; abundance: .; j_gene: TRBJ1-1; CDR3nt: TGTGCCATCAGGTTGACAGGGGAGACCACTGAAGCTTTCTTT; CDR3aa: CAIRLTGETTEAFF
d_gene: TRBD1; v_gene: TRBV11-2; abundance: .; j_gene: TRBJ2-1; CDR3nt: TGTGCCAGCAGCATCCGGGACAGGGATTACAATGAGCAGTTCTTC; CDR3aa: CASSIRDRDYNEQFF
d_gene: .; v_gene: TRBV6-5; abundance: .; j_gene: TRBJ1-6; CDR3nt: TGTGCCAGCAGCCCCTCCGTGTATTCACCCCTCCACTTT; CDR3aa: CASSPSVYSPLHF
d_gene: TRBD1; v_gene: TRBV11-2; abundance: .; j_gene: TRBJ1-5; CDR3nt: TGTGCCAGCAGCTTAAGGACAGGGGATCAGCCCCAGCATTTT; CDR3aa: CASSLRTGDQPQHF
d_gene: TRBD1; v_gene: TRBV6-5; abundance: .; j_gene: TRBJ2-2; CDR3nt: TGTGCCAGCAGGCACAGGGGGTCCGGGGAGCTGTTTTTT; CDR3aa: CASRHRGSGELFF
d_gene: .; v_gene: TRBV5-1; abundance: .; j_gene: TRBJ2-7; CDR3nt: TGCGCCAGCAGCTTGGCGTCGGGGAACGAGCAGTACTTC; CDR3aa: CASSLASGNEQYF
d_gene: .; v_gene: TRBV7-2; abundance: .; j_gene: TRBJ1-6; CDR3nt: TGTGCCAGCAGCGTGGCAGGGAAAAATTCACCCCTCCACTTT; CDR3aa: CASSVAGKNSPLHF
d_gene: .; v_gene: TRBV5-4; abundance: .; j_gene: TRBJ1-6; CDR3nt: TGTGCCAGCAGCTTGGATTTTGTGGGCTCACCCCTCCACTTT; CDR3aa: CASSLDFVGSPLHF
d_gene: .; v_gene: TRBV5-1; abundance: .; j_gene: TRBJ2-3; CDR3nt: TGCGCCAGCAGCTTGGGCGGGGACACAGATACGCAGTATTTT; CDR3aa: CASSLGGDTDTQYF
d_gene: TRBD1; v_gene: TRBV4-2; abundance: .; j_gene: TRBJ1-2; CDR3nt: TGTGCCAGCAGCCTTTCCGGGACAGGGGATGGCTACACCTTC; CDR3aa: CASSLSGTGDGYTF
d_gene: TRBD2; v_gene: TRBV13; abundance: few; j_gene: TRBJ2-3; CDR3nt: TGTGCCAGCAGCTCCCGCTTCGGGGGGGAAACAGATACGCAGTATTTT; CDR3aa: CASSSRFGGETDTQYF
d_gene: .; v_gene: TRBV7-9; abundance: .; j_gene: TRBJ2-1; CDR3nt: TGTGCCAGCAGCCTTTCGAGGGGGAGTCGTAATGAGCAGTTCTTC; CDR3aa: CASSLSRGSRNEQFF
d_gene: .; v_gene: TRBV5-1; abundance: .; j_gene: TRBJ2-7; CDR3nt: TGCGCCAGCAGCCCGGCGTTTTTACAGGACTACTCCTACGAGCAGTACTTC; CDR3aa: CASSPAFLQDYSYEQYF
d_gene: .; v_gene: TRBV2; abundance: many; j_gene: TRBJ1-5; CDR3nt: TGTGCCAGCAACCCTCACGGGAGCAATCAGCCCCAGCATTTT; CDR3aa: CASNPHGSNQPQHF
d_gene: TRBD1; v_gene: TRBV19; abundance: .; j_gene: TRBJ2-1; CDR3nt: TGTGCCAGTAGTATAGGAATCGGGACAGGGACTTACAATGAGCAGTTCTTC; CDR3aa: CASSIGIGTGTYNEQFF
d_gene: .; v_gene: TRBV5-1; abundance: .; j_gene: TRBJ1-4; CDR3nt: TGCGCCAGCAGCTTGGAGTCCCAGCCGGGTGAAAAACTGTTTTTT; CDR3aa: CASSLESQPGEKLFF
d_gene: .; v_gene: TRBV19; abundance: .; j_gene: TRBJ2-7; CDR3nt: TGTGCCAGTAGTGGAGTGGGGGGCGAGCAGTACTTC; CDR3aa: CASSGVGGEQYF
d_gene: TRBD1; v_gene: TRBV10-3; abundance: .; j_gene: TRBJ2-7; CDR3nt: TGTGCCATCAGTGAGTCGGGACAGGGGGTCATAAGCTCCTACGAGCAGTACTTC; CDR3aa: CAISESGQGVISSYEQYF
d_gene: .; v_gene: TRBV11-3; abundance: .; j_gene: TRBJ2-7; CDR3nt: TGTGCCAGCAGCTTAAAGGGCAGGGAAGTTTTTATAGGCTTCTACGAGCAGTACTTC; CDR3aa: CASSLKGREVFIGFYEQYF
d_gene: TRBD1; v_gene: TRBV29-1; abundance: .; j_gene: TRBJ1-2; CDR3nt: TGCAGCGTCCACGCGACAGGGGGCTCGGGTGGCTACACCTTC; CDR3aa: CSVHATGGSGGYTF
d_gene: TRBD1; v_gene: TRBV27; abundance: .; j_gene: TRBJ1-2; CDR3nt: TGTGCCAGCAGTTTATTCTGGCATCTCACGGGACAGGGGGCGGATGGCTACACCTTC; CDR3aa: CASSLFWHLTGQGADGYTF
d_gene: .; v_gene: TRBV10-3; abundance: .; j_gene: TRBJ1-1; CDR3nt: TGTGCCATCAGTAAGGGGCGAAGGACTGAAGCTTTCTTT; CDR3aa: CAISKGRRTEAFF
d_gene: .; v_gene: TRBV19; abundance: .; j_gene: TRBJ1-2; CDR3nt: TGTGCCAGTAGTATGGGAGGAACTGGCTATGGCTACACCTTC; CDR3aa: CASSMGGTGYGYTF
d_gene: .; v_gene: TRBV11-3; abundance: .; j_gene: TRBJ2-3; CDR3nt: TGTGCCAGCAGCTTGACGGGAGATACGCAGTATTTT; CDR3aa: CASSLTGDTQYF